Listed below are T cell receptor beta chains from one sample, sequenced in a study of cytomegalovirus exposure and HLA in healthy donors. TCRdb keeps only in-frame clones here, not all; method: immunoSEQ multiplex PCR. Of 80,000 or so clones listed, over 60% are singletons. Sequenced material: PBMCs. The receptors derive from a woman in her thirties or forties in good health and CMV-seropositive. CDR3s include the opening cysteine and the closing phenylalanine or tryptophan. The D gene is left open where the match is weak. A clone size is listed for some rows: how often the clone was seen (once, few, many), or a class if it is expanded.

V	size	length	D	J	CDR3	DNA
TRBV5-4	.	16	TRBD1	TRBJ2-7	CASSPNAGTGRHEQYF	TGTGCCAGCAGCCCTAATGCCGGGACAGGGCGTCACGAGCAGTACTTC
TRBV10-3	.	16	TRBD1	TRBJ1-3	CAIKSTGSLSGNTIYF	TGTGCCATCAAGTCGACAGGGTCACTTTCTGGAAACACCATATATTTT
TRBV7-2	.	14	TRBD1	TRBJ1-5	CASSQGTVNQPQHF	TGTGCCAGCAGCCAAGGGACAGTCAATCAGCCCCAGCATTTT
TRBV5-1	.	15	.	TRBJ2-7	CASTTGSMGSYEQYF	TGCGCCAGCACTACGGGATCAATGGGGTCCTACGAGCAGTACTTC
TRBV7-7	few	12	.	TRBJ1-1	CASSPLGLEAFF	TGTGCTAGCAGCCCTTTGGGGCTTGAAGCTTTCTTT
TRBV4-3	.	15	.	TRBJ1-4	CASSQDLGVAEKLFF	TGCGCCAGCAGCCAAGATTTAGGGGTGGCGGAAAAACTGTTTTTT
TRBV6-1	.	14	TRBD1	TRBJ1-2	CASRRDSGRYGYTF	TGTGCCAGCAGGCGGGACAGCGGACGTTATGGCTACACCTTC
TRBV6-5	.	15	.	TRBJ1-2	CASRPGQSTNYGYTF	TGTGCCAGCAGGCCGGGACAATCAACTAACTATGGCTACACCTTC
TRBV6-1	.	15	TRBD2	TRBJ2-5	CASSEGHETSGGQYF	TGTGCCAGCAGTGAAGGGCATGAGACTAGCGGGGGCCAGTACTTC
TRBV28	.	13	.	TRBJ1-1	CASRSGVSTEAFF	TGTGCCAGTCGGTCCGGAGTATCTACTGAAGCTTTCTTT
TRBV7-3	few	15	TRBD2	TRBJ2-1	CASSPRLAAYNEQFF	TGTGCCAGCAGCCCCCGGCTAGCGGCCTACAATGAGCAGTTCTTC
TRBV7-2	.	14	TRBD1	TRBJ2-4	CASSSSRQGSIQYF	TGTGCCAGCAGCTCTTCCAGACAGGGAAGCATTCAGTACTTC
TRBV7-8	.	11	.	TRBJ2-1	CASSLQYEQFF	TGTGCCAGCAGCCTCCAGTATGAGCAGTTCTTC
TRBV7-6	.	15	.	TRBJ2-1	CASSLARRWSDEQFF	TGTGCCAGCAGCTTAGCGCGGAGGTGGAGCGATGAGCAGTTCTTC
TRBV9	once	14	TRBD1	TRBJ2-7	CASSVEQGNYEQYF	TGTGCCAGCAGCGTAGAACAGGGGAACTACGAGCAGTACTTC
TRBV2	.	17	TRBD1	TRBJ2-2	CASSGLRRGLDTGELFF	TGTGCCAGCAGTGGTTTGCGCAGGGGGCTTGACACCGGGGAGCTGTTTTTT
TRBV7-2	.	17	.	TRBJ2-7	CASRTRGWGRFFDEQYF	TGTGCCAGCAGGACCCGAGGCTGGGGGCGTTTTTTTGACGAGCAGTACTTC
TRBV28	.	18	TRBD2	TRBJ2-7	CASSPPSGRARGGVEQYF	TGTGCCAGCAGCCCACCTAGCGGGAGGGCGAGGGGGGGTGTCGAGCAGTACTTC
TRBV5-1	.	14	.	TRBJ2-1	CASTTSGINNEQFF	TGCGCCAGTACTACCTCCGGGATAAACAATGAGCAGTTCTTC
TRBV10-2	.	14	.	TRBJ1-5	CASSESTGNQPQHF	TGCGCCAGCAGTGAGTCCACTGGCAATCAGCCCCAGCATTTT
TRBV7-2	few	12	.	TRBJ2-5	CASRLQQETQYF	TGTGCCAGCAGGCTCCAGCAAGAGACCCAGTACTTC
TRBV27	.	17	TRBD1	TRBJ1-3	CASSPTTGRMTGNTIYF	TGTGCCAGCAGTCCAACGACAGGGAGGATGACTGGAAACACCATATATTTT
TRBV18	.	15	.	TRBJ2-3	CASSPWTVSTDTQYF	TGTGCCAGCTCACCATGGACAGTGAGCACAGATACGCAGTATTTT
TRBV5-4	.	14	TRBD1	TRBJ2-7	CASSRRDRISEQYF	TGTGCCAGCAGCCGCCGGGACAGGATATCCGAGCAGTACTTC
TRBV4-3	.	15	.	TRBJ2-1	CASSPSRIGRNEQFF	TGCGCCAGCAGCCCGAGCCGGATAGGGAGGAATGAGCAGTTCTTC
TRBV30	.	13	.	TRBJ1-2	CAWTGGGFYGYTF	TGTGCCTGGACCGGGGGGGGGTTTTACGGCTACACCTTC
TRBV10-2	.	15	.	TRBJ2-7	CASSENRRSSYEQYF	TGCGCCAGCAGTGAGAATCGGCGGAGCTCCTACGAGCAGTACTTC
TRBV7-2	.	15	.	TRBJ1-5	CASSLDREGGQPQHF	TGTGCCAGCAGCTTAGACAGGGAAGGCGGTCAGCCCCAGCATTTT
TRBV27	.	13	.	TRBJ1-1	CASSLSLNTEAFF	TGTGCCAGCAGTTTATCCTTGAACACTGAAGCTTTCTTT